Presented here are 18 T cell receptor beta chains from one specimen sequenced in a study of T cell responses to AZD1222 COVID-19 vaccine. The assay was immunoSEQ multiplex PCR, and TCRdb's table has in-frame clones only and misses some. The table shows tens of thousands of clones, with roughly nine tenths occurring only once. The sequenced sample was peripheral blood, obtained on day 0 of AZD1222 vaccination. These receptors all stem from an adult in good health.

CDR3 loop: CASSTTGGREETQYF. The CDR3 bases are TGTGCCAGCAGTACGACAGGGGGCAGGGAAGAGACCCAGTACTTC. V and J are TRBV27 and TRBJ2-5, with 10 nucleotides matching TRBD1. Germline loops: CDR1 MNHEY, CDR2 SMNVEV (reference sequence). Trimming removed 5 bases from V and 3 bases from J; junction bases left unmatched: 6. The CDR3 has 15 residues.

This clone was found a few times. The chain couples TRBV19 to TRBJ2-7; D might be TRBD1 (6 bases). Per germline, CDR1 LNHDA and CDR2 SQIVND (reference sequence). The CDR3 is made up of 13 amino acids. Trimming took off 8 bases at V and 6 bases at J, with 17 bases between the two ends. The CDR3 here is CASSRQVLGEQYF. DNA for the CDR3: TGTGCCAGTTCCCGACAGGTTCTGGGCGAGCAGTACTTC.

This chain uses TRBV25-1 with TRBJ2-7; 8 bases are shared with TRBD1. CDR3 length equals 16 residues. J gave up 0 bases and V 2 bases, and 6 bases lay outside the gene matches. Germline CDR1 reads MGHDK; CDR2 reads SYGVNS. The CDR3 spells CASSEPGTGSSYEQYF. The CDR3 region has the DNA TGTGCCAGCAGTGAACCTGGGACAGGCAGCTCCTACGAGCAGTACTTC.

The chain is built from TRBV5-1 and TRBJ2-3; possibly TRBD1 for D (5 bases). V lost 5 bases to trimming and J lost 0 bases, with 10 bases between them. Germline V gives CDR1 SGHRS, CDR2 YFSETQ. This CDR3 comprises 14 residues. The CDR3 DNA is TGCGCCAGCAGACTGACAGTAAGCACAGATACGCAGTATTTT. Translated: CASRLTVSTDTQYF.

This clone was picked up one time. The chain combines TRBV24-1 with TRBJ2-3; 8 nucleotides align to TRBD1. Trimming removed 3 bases from V and 3 bases from J; junction bases left unmatched: 7. Germline CDR1 KGHDR, CDR2 SFDVKD. This CDR3 is built from 16 residues. The CDR3: CATSDPGTGRTDTQYF. The CDR3 DNA reads TGTGCCACCAGTGATCCCGGGACAGGAAGAACAGATACGCAGTATTTT.

The gene calls are TRBV19 and TRBJ1-5; no definite D call. The CDR3 has 19 amino acids. Germline V lookup: CDR1 LNHDA, CDR2 SQIVND (reference sequence). V was pared by 6 bases and J by 0 bases, with 24 bases between. CDR3 region: CASRAEGRWKSGSNQPQHF. Here the CDR3 DNA reads TGTGCCAGTAGGGCAGAGGGAAGGTGGAAATCGGGTAGCAATCAGCCCCAGCATTTT.

The V call is TRBV19, the J call TRBJ2-7, with 9 positions matching TRBD2. CDR3 length: 16 residues. In germline, CDR1 is LNHDA, CDR2 SQIVND (reference sequence). V shed 1 base, J shed 3 bases, and the junction held 7 bases outside the gene matches. The CDR3 reads CASSIGGLAGIYEQYF. Written as DNA, the CDR3 is TGTGCCAGTAGTATAGGAGGGCTAGCGGGAATCTACGAGCAGTACTTC.

This clone was found once. This chain joins TRBV2 and TRBJ2-7; D uncertain. V lost 6 bases and J lost 0, with 12 bases in between. This CDR3 has 14 residues. Germline V CDR1 and CDR2: SNHLY, FYNNEI. The CDR3 here is CASRRLPSSYEQYF. The CDR3 DNA is TGTGCCAGCAGACGACTCCCGAGCTCCTACGAGCAGTACTTC.

This clone showed up just a few times. This rearrangement joins TRBV6-5 to TRBJ1-2; D possibly corresponds to TRBD1 (6 bases). Trimming removed 4 bases from V and 0 bases from J, with 12 bases in between. CDR3 size: 15 residues. Germline V CDR1 and CDR2: MNHEY, SVGAGI. This CDR3 is CASSFTGQTNYGYTF. For the CDR3, the DNA is TGTGCCAGCAGTTTTACAGGGCAAACTAACTATGGCTACACCTTC.

CDR3 DNA: TGTGCCAGCAGTCCTGGGGCTGGCAATCAGCCCCAGCATTTT. Translated: CASSPGAGNQPQHF. J is TRBJ1-5 and V is TRBV27; D is possibly TRBD1 (5 bases). Trimming removed 5 bases from V and 2 bases from J, with 10 bases in between. From germline, CDR1 is MNHEY and CDR2 SMNVEV (reference sequence). The CDR3 runs to 14 residues.

V is TRBV23-1 and J is TRBJ1-1, with 10 bases that match TRBD1. TRBV23-1 belongs to the ORF category, with a function that is uncertain. The CDR3 has 16 amino acids. V dropped 3 bases and J dropped 2; count of bases not matched to a gene: 6. CDR3 loop: CASSHKTGGPNTEAFF. The CDR3 DNA follows: TGCGCCAGCAGTCACAAGACAGGGGGCCCCAACACTGAAGCTTTCTTT.

This clone was observed a single time. The chain couples TRBV28 to TRBJ1-6; TRBD1 is a possible D gene (5 bases). The germline CDR1 and CDR2 sequences are MDHEN and SYDVKM. V lost 2 bases and J lost 11, with 10 bases in between. This CDR3 is built from 13 residues. CDR3 DNA: TGTGCCAGCAGTTTACCTGGGACCGCACCCCTCCACTTT. This sequence encodes CASSLPGTAPLHF.

The rearrangement links TRBV9 to TRBJ2-7; perhaps D is TRBD1 or TRBD2 (5 bases each). The CDR3 sequence is 14 residues long. Germline-derived CDR1 and CDR2 are SGDLS and YYNGEE. V lost 1 base and J lost 1, with 9 bases in between. CDR3 nucleotide sequence: TGTGCCAGCAGCGTAAGGGACGGATCCTACGAGCAGTACTTC. Encoded protein: CASSVRDGSYEQYF.

The chain recombines TRBV28 with TRBJ1-5; D gene uncertain. Germline loops: CDR1 MDHEN, CDR2 SYDVKM. V was shortened by 5 bases and J by 0 bases, with 17 bases between the two germline ends. The CDR3 length is 17 residues. The CDR3 region is CASSQSTGPVSNQPQHF. CDR3 DNA sequence: TGTGCCAGCAGTCAATCGACCGGGCCCGTTAGCAATCAGCCCCAGCATTTT.

In its sample, this clone was seen once. This chain links TRBV20-1 with TRBJ2-7; no clear D gene. The V gene's germline CDR1 is DFQATT and CDR2 SNEGSKA (reference sequence). Between the trimmed V and J ends, which lost 0 bases and 1 base, there was a span of 1 base. The CDR3 sequence is 11 residues long. CDR3 protein: CSARESYEQYF. For the CDR3, the DNA is TGCAGTGCTAGAGAATCCTACGAGCAGTACTTC.

The chain couples TRBV20-1 to TRBJ2-7; TRBD1 is a possible D gene (6 bases). The CDR3 totals 16 residues. Germline loops: CDR1 DFQATT, CDR2 SNEGSKA (reference sequence). The V gene lost 3 bases and the J gene lost 0 bases, with 18 bases spanning the gap. CDR3 sequence reads: CSASTPLTGPSYEQYF. In nucleotides, the CDR3 is TGCAGTGCTAGTACCCCCTTGACAGGTCCCTCCTACGAGCAGTACTTC.

This clone was seen a few times. V is TRBV9 and J is TRBJ1-1; possibly TRBD1 for D (5 bases). The V end lost 3 bases, the J end lost 11 bases, and 14 bases lay between the germline ends. The CDR3 sequence is 12 residues long. Germline lookup yields CDR1 SGDLS and CDR2 YYNGEE. The CDR3 DNA is TGTGCCAGCAGCGGCGGGACTACATCGGCTTTCTTT. This translates into CASSGGTTSAFF.

The chain links TRBV6-5 to TRBJ2-1; the D call may be TRBD1 or TRBD2 (5 bases each). Germline CDR1 reads MNHEY; CDR2 reads SVGAGI. This CDR3 has 15 residues. Trimming stripped 0 bases from V and 7 bases from J, with 13 bases between. The CDR3 region is CASSYSRGRVNEQFF. The CDR3 region has the DNA TGTGCCAGCAGTTACTCAAGGGGACGGGTAAATGAGCAGTTCTTC.